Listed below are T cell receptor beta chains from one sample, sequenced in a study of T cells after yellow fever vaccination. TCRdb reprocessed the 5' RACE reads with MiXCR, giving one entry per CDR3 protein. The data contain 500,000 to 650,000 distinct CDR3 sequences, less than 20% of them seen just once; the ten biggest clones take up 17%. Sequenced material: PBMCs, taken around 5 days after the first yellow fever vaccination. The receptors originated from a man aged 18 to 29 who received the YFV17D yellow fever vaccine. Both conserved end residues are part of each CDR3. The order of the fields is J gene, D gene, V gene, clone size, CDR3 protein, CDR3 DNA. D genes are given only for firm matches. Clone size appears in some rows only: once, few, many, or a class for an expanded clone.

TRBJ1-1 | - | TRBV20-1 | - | CSARDLQGKWNTEAFF | TGCAGTGCTAGAGATCTTCAAGGCAAGTGGAACACTGAAGCTTTCTTT
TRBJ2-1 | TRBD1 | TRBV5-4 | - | CASSEGTAPNNEQFF | TGTGCCAGCAGCGAAGGGACAGCCCCAAACAATGAGCAGTTCTTC
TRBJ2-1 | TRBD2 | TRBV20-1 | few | CSARFGGRSYNEQFF | TGCAGTGCTAGGTTCGGGGGGAGGTCCTACAATGAGCAGTTCTTC
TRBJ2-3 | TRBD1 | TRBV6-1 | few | CASSEHVRRSTGATQYF | TGTGCCAGCAGTGAGCACGTACGACGGAGCACAGGGGCCACGCAGTATTTT
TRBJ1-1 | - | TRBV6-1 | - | CASSRPQGRLTEAFF | TGTGCCAGCAGTCGCCCACAGGGTAGGTTGACTGAAGCTTTCTTT
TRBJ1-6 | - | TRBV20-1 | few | CSATARLNSPLHF | TGCAGTGCTACAGCCAGGCTCAATTCACCCCTCCACTTT
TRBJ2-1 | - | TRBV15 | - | CATSRALYNEQFF | TGTGCCACCAGCAGAGCGCTCTACAATGAGCAGTTCTTC
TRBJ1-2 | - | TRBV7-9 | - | CASSFGGVDYGYTF | TGTGCCAGCAGCTTCGGGGGCGTCGACTATGGCTACACCTTC
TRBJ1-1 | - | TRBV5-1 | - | CASSSGGYNTEAFF | TGCGCCAGCAGCTCCGGGGGGTATAACACTGAAGCTTTCTTT
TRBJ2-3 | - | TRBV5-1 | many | CASSLGGITDTQYF | TGCGCCAGCAGCTTAGGGGGTATCACAGATACGCAGTATTTT
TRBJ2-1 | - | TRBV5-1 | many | CASSLEPQGRNEQFF | TGCGCCAGCAGCTTGGAACCCCAGGGGCGGAATGAGCAGTTCTTC
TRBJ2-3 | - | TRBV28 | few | CASSPQGGRDTDTQYF | TGTGCCAGCAGTCCCCAAGGGGGAAGGGACACAGATACGCAGTATTTT
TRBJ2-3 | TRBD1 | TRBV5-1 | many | CASSPMGQDTDTQYF | TGCGCCAGCAGCCCGATGGGACAGGACACAGATACGCAGTATTTT
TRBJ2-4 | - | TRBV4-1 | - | CASSQVWQEKNIQYF | TGCGCCAGCAGCCAAGTTTGGCAGGAAAAAAACATTCAGTACTTC